This TCR beta chain was found in a study of technical replicates of blood from a few donors. Assay: immunoSEQ multiplex PCR; the TCRdb copy retains only in-frame clones and omits some. The sample lists about 74,000 clones; approximately 78% were seen once. This clone was seen more than once but under ten times. What was sequenced was PBMCs. The clonotype was recovered from a human donor in good health. Some clones in this sample may be carry-over from other donors' samples.

DNA of the CDR3: TGTGCCAGCTCAAGGGGGACAGGTCTCCCCGGGGAGCTGTTTTTT. Amino acid sequence: CASSRGTGLPGELFF. J is TRBJ2-2 and V is TRBV6-5, with 8 bases lining up with TRBD1. Looked up from germline, CDR1 is MNHEY and CDR2 is SVGAGI. V shed 8 bases and J 6 bases; nucleotides not matched to a gene: 11. CDR3 length: 15 residues.